A single sample is the source of the 8 T cell receptor beta chains below, sequenced in a study of CD8 T cells in ankylosing spondylitis. TCRdb used MiXCR to reprocess the 5' RACE reads, holding one entry per CDR3 protein. The table shows roughly 280,000 distinct CDR3 sequences, with about 19% occurring only once. Input material: blood, either unsorted or a sorted T cell fraction (not recorded which). The receptors here all came from a male donor with ankylosing spondylitis or in good health (not recorded which).

This clonotype was found a few times. J is TRBJ1-4 and V is TRBV15, with TRBD1 identical over 10 bases. Germline V gene lookup returns CDR1 LNHNV and CDR2 YYDKDF (reference sequence). Germline trimming cut 1 base from V and 6 bases from J; bases unmatched to any gene: 5. The CDR3 is 16 residues long. In nucleotides, the CDR3 is TGTGCCACCAGCAGAGGACTGGGGACAGGGGATGAAAAACTGTTTTTT. Protein: CATSRGLGTGDEKLFF. Based on the CDR3 plus reference TRBV15 and TRBJ1-4, the full variable domain is DAMVIQNPRYQVTQFGKPVTLSCSQTLNHNVMYWYQQKSSQAPKLLFHYYDKDFNNEADTPDNFQSRRPNTSFCFLDIRSPGLGDTAMYLCATSRGLGTGDEKLFFGSGTQLSVL.

This clonotype was detected only a few times. The chain is built from TRBV5-1 and TRBJ2-2; the D is unclear. V was shortened by 2 bases and J by 5 bases, with 7 bases between the two germline ends. Germline V CDR1 and CDR2: SGHRS, YFSETQ. This CDR3 contains 13 residues. The CDR3 protein is CASSLPATGELFF. The DNA for the CDR3 is TGCGCCAGCAGCTTACCCGCTACCGGGGAGCTGTTTTTT.

At least ten counts were recorded for this clonotype. The chain links TRBV28 to TRBJ1-2; 7 bases match TRBD1. Trimming took 5 bases from V and 7 from J; bases not matched to a gene: 13. The CDR3 covers 15 residues. Germline lookup yields CDR1 MDHEN and CDR2 SYDVKM. CDR3 coding DNA: TGTGCCAGCAGTCTTACGGCACAGGGGCTTGGTGGCTACACCTTC. It translates to CASSLTAQGLGGYTF.

This clonotype came up a few times. The V call is TRBV15, the J call TRBJ1-6; 10 nucleotides align to TRBD1. Per the germline V gene, CDR1 is LNHNV and CDR2 is YYDKDF (reference sequence). The CDR3 has 15 amino acids. V shed 5 bases and J 8 bases; nucleotides not matched to a gene: 6. CDR3 bases: TGTGCCACCAGCCGGGGACAGGGGAAGGATTCACCCCTCCACTTT. It codes for CATSRGQGKDSPLHF.

This clonotype was seen more than once but under ten times. CDR3 sequence reads: CASSQGTSGTNSPLHF. CDR3 coding DNA: TGTGCCAGCAGCCAAGGGACCTCCGGGACTAATTCACCCCTCCACTTT. This chain links TRBV3-1 with TRBJ1-6; TRBD1 might be the D (5 bases). The CDR3 totals 16 residues. Trimming removed 1 base from V and 6 bases from J, with 13 bases in between. In germline, CDR1 is LGHDT, CDR2 YNNKEL (reference sequence).

The J gene is TRBJ1-1, the V gene TRBV7-3; no clear D gene. V lost 0 bases and J lost 0, with 8 bases in between. The CDR3 contains 15 residues. Germline V gene lookup returns CDR1 SGHTA and CDR2 FQGTGA. The CDR3 reads CASSLTPAMNTEAFF. In DNA, the CDR3 is TGTGCCAGCAGCTTAACGCCAGCCATGAACACTGAAGCTTTCTTT.

A few counts support this clonotype. The chain is built from TRBV6-5 and TRBJ1-2, with D uncertain. This CDR3 is 13 amino acids long. Germline V lookup: CDR1 MNHEY, CDR2 SVGAGI. With 3 bases removed from V and 7 bases from J, the gap between germline ends came to 12 bases. CDR3 sequence reads: CASSYSERAGYTF. CDR3 bases: TGTGCCAGCAGTTATTCCGAGCGGGCTGGCTACACCTTC.

This clonotype showed up just a few times. J is TRBJ2-7 and V is TRBV18, with 14 bases that match TRBD2. The CDR3 runs to 15 residues. Germline V gene lookup returns CDR1 KGHSH and CDR2 LQKENI. The CDR3 DNA follows: TGTGCCAGCTCTCCACGGACTAGCGGGAGGTACGAGCAGTACGTC. This gives the protein CASSPRTSGRYEQYV.